The sequence of this T cell receptor beta chain was determined in a study of blood T cell repertoires in COVID-19. The CDR3 covers 17 residues. The V end was cut by 3 bases, the J end by 6 bases, with 21 bases between. Germline loops: CDR1 LNHDA, CDR2 SQIVND (reference sequence). As originally analysed: Reference gene primers were amplified, and this amplification served to estimate nucleated cell counts. Here immunoSEQ multiplex PCR was the method, and the copy in TCRdb shows in-frame clones only, minus some. V and J calls plus clone size are reproduced from that table; the DNA served to infer D and trimming. The data show approximately 70,000 clones, with 90% seen just once and 2.5% to 3% held by the top ten.

The material sequenced was peripheral blood. The chain combines TRBV19 with TRBJ2-1; D is possibly TRBD1 (6 bases). The TCR was taken from a human donor in a cohort sampled during active COVID-19. The CDR3 bases are TGTGCCAGTAGTATTAGCCCTCGGGCAGGGGAGTCCAATGAGCAGTTCTTC. This translates into CASSISPRAGESNEQFF.